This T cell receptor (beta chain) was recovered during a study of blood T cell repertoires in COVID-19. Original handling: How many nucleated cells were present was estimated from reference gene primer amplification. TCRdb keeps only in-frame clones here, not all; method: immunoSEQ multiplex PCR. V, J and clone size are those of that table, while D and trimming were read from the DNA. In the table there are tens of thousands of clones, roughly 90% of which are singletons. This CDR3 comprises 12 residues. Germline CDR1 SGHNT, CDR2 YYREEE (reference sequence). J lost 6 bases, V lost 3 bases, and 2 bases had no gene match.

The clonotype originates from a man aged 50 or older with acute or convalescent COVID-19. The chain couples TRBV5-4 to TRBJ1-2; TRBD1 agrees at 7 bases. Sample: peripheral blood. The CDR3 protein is CASSWDSNGYTF. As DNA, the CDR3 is TGTGCCAGCAGCTGGGACAGCAATGGCTACACCTTC. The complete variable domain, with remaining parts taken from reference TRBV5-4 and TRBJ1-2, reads ETGVTQSPTHLIKTRGQQVTLRCSSQSGHNTVSWYQQALGQGPQFIFQYYREEENGRGNFPPRFSGLQFPNYSSELNVNALELDDSALYLCASSWDSNGYTFGSGTRLTVV.